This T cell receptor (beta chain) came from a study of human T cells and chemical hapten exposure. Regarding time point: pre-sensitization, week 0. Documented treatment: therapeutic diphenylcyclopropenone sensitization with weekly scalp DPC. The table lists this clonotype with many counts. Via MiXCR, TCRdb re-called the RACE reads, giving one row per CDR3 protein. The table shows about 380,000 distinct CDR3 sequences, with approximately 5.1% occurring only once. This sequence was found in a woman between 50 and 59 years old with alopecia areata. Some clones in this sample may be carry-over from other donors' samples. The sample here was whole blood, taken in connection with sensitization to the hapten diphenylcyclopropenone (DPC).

Written as DNA, the CDR3 is TGTGCCAGCAGCTGGACCAGGGACAATGAGCAGTTCTTC. Protein product: CASSWTRDNEQFF. The V call is TRBV5-5, the J call TRBJ2-1, with D possibly being TRBD1 (5 bases). V lost 3 bases to trimming and J lost 5 bases, with 9 bases between them. The CDR3 extends over 13 amino acids. Per the germline V gene, CDR1 is SGHKS and CDR2 is YYEKEE (reference sequence).